The 32 T cell receptor beta chains listed next were all sequenced from one sample in a study of monozygotic twins with inflammatory bowel disease. TCRdb re-called the 5' RACE reads and gives one entry per CDR3 protein, without DNA. This sample contains 150,000 to 200,000 distinct CDR3 sequences. The specimen was blood. All receptors come from a human donor with ulcerative colitis or Crohn's disease, or a healthy co-twin of an affected twin (not recorded which).

J is TRBJ2-3 and V is TRBV6-2 or TRBV6-3; TCRdb names TRBD1, which stays unverified in the absence of DNA. The CDR3 is made up of 14 amino acids. CDR1 MNHEY and CDR2 SVGEGT come from the germline V gene. The CDR3 spells CASKIGAPTDTQYF.

The rearrangement uses TRBV5-5 and TRBJ2-7; the D call from TCRdb, TRBD2, cannot be confirmed without DNA. The germline V gene has CDR1 SGHKS and CDR2 YYEKEE (reference sequence). The CDR3 totals 16 residues. CDR3 loop: CASSLTPGLASYEQYF.

The CDR3 region is CSADGQGGNTEAFF. The V and J genes are TRBV20-1 and TRBJ1-1; TCRdb selects TRBD1, and the lack of DNA leaves this call unchecked. Per germline, CDR1 DFQATT and CDR2 SNEGSKA (reference sequence). This CDR3 spans 14 amino acids.

The chain uses TRBV24-1 and TRBJ2-3; TCRdb returns TRBD1, unconfirmable since there is no DNA. The germline gives CDR1 KGHDR, CDR2 SFDVKD. The CDR3 contains 15 residues. The CDR3 is CATSDRGFSPDTQYF.

This rearrangement joins TRBV19 to TRBJ2-1; TCRdb's assignment of TRBD2 cannot be checked, as there is no DNA. Germline lookup yields CDR1 LNHDA and CDR2 SQIVND (reference sequence). The CDR3 spans 16 residues. The CDR3 is CASSPPKLAENNEQFF.

V and J are TRBV5-1 and TRBJ1-4; absent DNA, TCRdb's TRBD1 call cannot be checked. The CDR3 totals 14 residues. Germline CDR1 reads SGHRS; CDR2 reads YFSETQ. The CDR3 region is CASSFYTGVGKLFF.

The chain has TRBV20-1 and TRBJ1-5; checking the TCRdb D call of TRBD1 is not possible without DNA. CDR1 is DFQATT, CDR2 SNEGSKA, per germline (reference sequence). CDR3 length: 13 amino acids. CDR3 sequence: CSARPGTDQPQHF.

The chain links TRBV3-1 to TRBJ1-6; the TCRdb D gene call, TRBD1, has no DNA to confirm it. The CDR3 has 14 amino acids. CDR1 and CDR2 from the germline V gene are LGHDT and YNNKEL (reference sequence). Here the CDR3 reads CATWSRDNNSPLHF.

The chain combines TRBV20-1 with TRBJ1-6; TCRdb reports TRBD1, a call that lacks DNA to check it against. Germline CDR1 DFQATT, CDR2 SNEGSKA (reference sequence). CDR3 length: 16 residues. The CDR3 here is CSARNSGVGRNSPLHF.

The chain carries TRBV20-1 and TRBJ1-2. The CDR3 has 14 amino acids. Germline lookup yields CDR1 DFQATT and CDR2 SNEGSKA (reference sequence). The CDR3 is CSASPRGRVDGYTF.

This rearrangement joins TRBV7-2 to TRBJ2-2; the TCRdb call, TRBD1, lacks DNA for checking. This CDR3 is 14 amino acids long. The germline V gene encodes CDR1 SGHTA and CDR2 FQGNSA. The CDR3 spells CASSLLGVTGELFF. The whole variable domain, filled in from reference TRBV7-2 and TRBJ2-2, reads GAGVSQSPSNKVTEKGKDVELRCDPISGHTALYWYRQSLGQGLEFLIYFQGNSAPDKSGLPSDRFSAERTGGSVSTLTIQRTQQEDSAVYLCASSLLGVTGELFFGEGSRLTVL.

The rearrangement joins TRBV4-3 to TRBJ2-3. This CDR3 comprises 13 residues. Germline V lookup: CDR1 LGHNA, CDR2 YSLEER. The CDR3 sequence: CASSQSYGDTQYF.

V is TRBV20-1 and J is TRBJ1-4; TCRdb reports TRBD1, a call that lacks DNA to check it against. Germline CDR1 is DFQATT and CDR2 is SNEGSKA (reference sequence). CDR3 length: 15 residues. This CDR3 reads CSARDPGGLNEKLFF.

V gene TRBV5-1 combines with J gene TRBJ1-5. CDR3 length: 15 residues. Per germline, CDR1 SGHRS and CDR2 YFSETQ. CDR3 residues: CASSLSGGSNQPQHF.

This rearrangement joins TRBV10-3 to TRBJ1-2; TCRdb gives TRBD1 as the D gene, but with no DNA this cannot be confirmed. Germline V gives CDR1 ENHRY, CDR2 SYGVKD. The CDR3 runs 13 residues. Here the CDR3 reads CASMPGQNYGYTF.

The chain recombines TRBV6-2 or TRBV6-3 with TRBJ2-7. This CDR3 has 13 residues. Germline V gene data show CDR1 as MNHEY and CDR2 as SVGEGT. This CDR3 reads CASVLTISGEQYF.

V gene TRBV6-2 or TRBV6-3 combines with J gene TRBJ2-4; TCRdb returns TRBD2, unconfirmable since there is no DNA. The germline gives CDR1 MNHEY, CDR2 SVGEGT. This CDR3 comprises 13 residues. The CDR3 loop is CAKAGVPKDIQYF.

The gene calls are TRBV7-2 and TRBJ2-7. Germline lookup yields CDR1 SGHTA and CDR2 FQGNSA. CDR3 length: 12 residues. The CDR3 region is CASSTSSYEQYF.

V and J are TRBV4-3 and TRBJ2-5. The CDR3 runs 13 residues. Germline V gene lookup returns CDR1 LGHNA and CDR2 YSLEER. The CDR3 reads CASSQDIPADRYF.

The chain carries TRBV5-4 and TRBJ2-7; TCRdb reports TRBD1, a call that lacks DNA to check it against. The CDR3 extends over 14 amino acids. Germline values: CDR1 SGHNT, CDR2 YYREEE (reference sequence). The CDR3 spells CASSSSRTTYEQYF.

V usage is TRBV30 and J usage is TRBJ1-1; TCRdb designates TRBD1, a call that cannot be tested without DNA. Germline V gene sequence: CDR1 GTSNPN, CDR2 SVGIG (reference sequence). The CDR3 length is 16 residues. The CDR3 sequence is CAWIRTDRGLSTEAFF.

This chain uses TRBV5-1 with TRBJ1-4; no DNA is available, so the TRBD1 call from TCRdb remains unchecked. Per the germline V gene, CDR1 is SGHRS and CDR2 is YFSETQ. CDR3 length: 15 amino acids. Here the CDR3 reads CASSFSGATNEKLFF.

The V and J genes are TRBV28 and TRBJ1-2; with no DNA, the TCRdb D assignment of TRBD1 cannot be verified. The CDR3 has 14 residues. Germline V gene sequence: CDR1 MDHEN, CDR2 SYDVKM. The CDR3 region is CASRVPGYDYGYTF.

V gene TRBV7-9 combines with J gene TRBJ1-2; TCRdb selects TRBD1, and the lack of DNA leaves this call unchecked. This CDR3 comprises 16 residues. CDR1 SEHNR and CDR2 FQNEAQ come from the germline V gene (reference sequence). CDR3: CASSLIGGTINYGYTF. Drawing the rest from reference TRBV7-9 and TRBJ1-2, the complete variable domain is DTGVSQNPRHKITKRGQNVTFRCDPISEHNRLYWYRQTLGQGPEFLTYFQNEAQLEKSRLLSDRFSAERPKGSFSTLEIQRTEQGDSAMYLCASSLIGGTINYGYTFGSGTRLTVV.

The rearrangement joins TRBV3-1 to TRBJ1-1; TCRdb lists TRBD1, though no DNA is available to test this call. CDR3 size: 13 residues. Germline CDR1 is LGHDT and CDR2 is YNNKEL (reference sequence). This CDR3 reads CASTQPPSAEAFF.

The chain is built from TRBV14 and TRBJ1-1; lacking DNA, the TRBD1 call made by TCRdb goes unchecked. CDR3 size: 14 residues. The germline CDR1 and CDR2 sequences are SGHDN and FVKESK. The chain's CDR3 is CASSLLTGTTEAFF.

The chain combines TRBV5-1 with TRBJ1-2; without DNA, the TCRdb call of TRBD1 cannot be checked. There are 14 residues in the CDR3. From germline, CDR1 is SGHRS and CDR2 YFSETQ. CDR3 sequence: CASRPDRGDYGYTF.

The chain combines TRBV4-3 with TRBJ1-2; the TCRdb call, TRBD1, lacks DNA for checking. The CDR3 length is 15 residues. Per the germline V gene, CDR1 is LGHNA and CDR2 is YSLEER. The CDR3 reads CASSQVFGQGYGYTF.

J is TRBJ2-7 and V is TRBV6-1. Per germline, CDR1 MNHNS and CDR2 SASEGT. This CDR3 has 14 amino acids. Here the CDR3 reads CASSIGVRAYEQYF.

V is TRBV29-1 and J is TRBJ1-1; the D gene TCRdb calls, TRBD1, cannot be checked with no DNA. The CDR3 has 14 amino acids. Germline CDR1 reads SQVTM; CDR2 reads ANQGSEA. The CDR3 reads CSVHLQGGDTEAFF.

This chain joins TRBV30 and TRBJ2-5; TCRdb calls TRBD1, which cannot be checked without DNA. The CDR3 covers 14 residues. CDR1 is GTSNPN, CDR2 SVGIG, per germline (reference sequence). CDR3 loop: CAWSGHRGKETQYF. Drawing the rest from reference TRBV30 and TRBJ2-5, the complete variable domain is SQTIHQWPATLVQPVGSPLSLECTVEGTSNPNLYWYRQAAGRGLQLLFYSVGIGQISSEVPQNLSASRPQDRQFILSSKKLLLSDSGFYLCAWSGHRGKETQYFGPGTRLLVL.

The V and J genes are TRBV20-1 and TRBJ1-4; TCRdb selects TRBD1, and the lack of DNA leaves this call unchecked. The germline V gene has CDR1 DFQATT and CDR2 SNEGSKA (reference sequence). The CDR3 covers 13 residues. The CDR3 loop is CSAGTALREKLFF.